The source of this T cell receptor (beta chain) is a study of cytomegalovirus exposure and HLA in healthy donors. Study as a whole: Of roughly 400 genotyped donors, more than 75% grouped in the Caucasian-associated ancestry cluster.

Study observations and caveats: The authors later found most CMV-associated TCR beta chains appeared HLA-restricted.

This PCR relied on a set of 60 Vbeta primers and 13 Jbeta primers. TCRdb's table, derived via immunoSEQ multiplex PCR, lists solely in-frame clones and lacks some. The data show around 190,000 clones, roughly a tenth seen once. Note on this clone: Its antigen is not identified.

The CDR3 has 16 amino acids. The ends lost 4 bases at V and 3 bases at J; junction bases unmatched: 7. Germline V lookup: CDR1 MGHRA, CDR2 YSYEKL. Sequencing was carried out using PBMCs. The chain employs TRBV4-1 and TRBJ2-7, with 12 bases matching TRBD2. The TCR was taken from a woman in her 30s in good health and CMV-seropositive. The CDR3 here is CASSRPGLAGDYEQYF. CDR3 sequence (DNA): TGCGCCAGCAGCCGCCCGGGACTAGCGGGTGACTACGAGCAGTACTTC.